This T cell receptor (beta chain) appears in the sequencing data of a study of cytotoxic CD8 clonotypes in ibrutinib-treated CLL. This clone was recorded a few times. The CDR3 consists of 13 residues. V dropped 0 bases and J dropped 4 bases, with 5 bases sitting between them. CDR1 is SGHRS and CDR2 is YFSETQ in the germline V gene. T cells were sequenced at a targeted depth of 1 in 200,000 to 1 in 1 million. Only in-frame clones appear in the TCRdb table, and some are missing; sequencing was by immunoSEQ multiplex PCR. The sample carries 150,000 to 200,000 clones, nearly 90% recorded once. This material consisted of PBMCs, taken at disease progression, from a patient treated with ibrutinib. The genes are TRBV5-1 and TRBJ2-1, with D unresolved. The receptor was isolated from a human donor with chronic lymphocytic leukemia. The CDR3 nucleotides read TGCGCCAGCAGCTTGGACGGGTACAATGAGCAGTTCTTC. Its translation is CASSLDGYNEQFF.